These 21 T cell receptor beta chains were all obtained from the same sample, sequenced in a study of response to subunit inactivated influenza vaccine. TCRdb called the RT-PCR reads again in MiXCR, with one record for every CDR3 protein. The sample carries roughly 500,000 distinct CDR3 sequences, roughly 25% recorded once. The sample in question was CD4+ T cells sorted from PBMCs, obtained more than 4 days after vaccination. These receptors were obtained from a man aged 45-60 years who received an inactivated influenza vaccine.

This clonotype occurred many times. This chain joins TRBV7-9 and TRBJ2-5; no firm D call. The CDR3 runs 12 residues. V lost 5 bases and J lost 5, with 9 bases in between. Germline lookup yields CDR1 SEHNR and CDR2 FQNEAQ (reference sequence). CDR3 residues: CASSPESETQYF. CDR3 nucleotides: TGTGCCAGCAGCCCCGAGAGTGAGACCCAGTACTTC.

The genes are TRBV12-3 or TRBV12-4 and TRBJ2-7, with 7 bases fitting TRBD1. The CDR3 extends over 14 amino acids. Germline trimming cut 6 bases from V and 2 bases from J; bases unmatched to any gene: 7. CDR3 in DNA: TGTGCCAGCAGGCCCACGGGACAGACCTACGAGCAGTACTTC. This sequence encodes CASRPTGQTYEQYF.

A remark on this clonotype: Since the CDR3 does not end with the conserved phenylalanine or tryptophan, this likely comes from a read error. This chain joins TRBV15 and TRBJ1-1, with TRBD1 as a possible D gene (5 bases). Trimming shortened V by 3 bases and J by 5 bases, and 10 bases separated the two germline ends. Looked up from germline, CDR1 is LNHNV and CDR2 is YYDKDF (reference sequence). This CDR3 has 13 residues. CDR3 sequence: CATSRMGGTEAFL. The CDR3 DNA sequence: TGTGCCACCAGCAGGATGGGGGGGACTGAAGCTTTCCTT.

The V call is TRBV5-1, the J call TRBJ2-5; D is unresolved. Germline CDR1 reads SGHRS; CDR2 reads YFSETQ. The CDR3 totals 15 residues. V was pared by 0 bases and J by 5 bases, with 14 bases between. CDR3 DNA: TGCGCCAGCAGCTTGGAAACCCGCAGAGGCGAGACCCAGTACTTC. The encoded protein is CASSLETRRGETQYF.

This clonotype was counted at least ten times. The rearrangement joins TRBV5-1 to TRBJ1-2; D is ambiguous. This CDR3 region has 14 residues. V lost 0 bases and J lost 13, with 19 bases in between. Germline V gene data show CDR1 as SGHRS and CDR2 as YFSETQ. The DNA of the CDR3 is TGCGCCAGCAGCTTGGATCCCGGGCTGCCGGATTTCACCTTC. Translating it yields CASSLDPGLPDFTF.

The gene calls are TRBV23-1 and TRBJ2-5; a weak D match, TRBD1 (5 bases). TRBV23-1 is recorded as an ORF, its role being uncertain. The CDR3 totals 14 residues. V dropped 6 bases and J dropped 4 bases, with 15 bases sitting between them. The CDR3 is CASRSQVIRETQYF. CDR3 nucleotide sequence: TGCGCCAGCAGGTCACAGGTGATTCGAGAGACCCAGTACTTC.

V gene TRBV14 combines with J gene TRBJ2-1, with 14 bases aligning to TRBD2. From germline, CDR1 is SGHDN and CDR2 FVKESK. The CDR3 length is 19 residues. Trimming took 4 bases from V and 0 from J; bases not matched to a gene: 8. In DNA, the CDR3 is TGTGCCAGCAGCCGATGGACTAGCGGGAGGTTAAGCTCCTACAATGAGCAGTTCTTC. It encodes CASSRWTSGRLSSYNEQFF.

This clonotype was counted between two and nine times. This chain uses TRBV16 with TRBJ2-1; D gene ambiguous. The length of the CDR3 is 15 residues. V lost 1 base and J 0 bases, leaving 7 bases between the germline ends. Germline V CDR1 and CDR2: KGHSY, FQNENV. The CDR3 DNA is TGTGCCAGCAGCCAATTGTTAAGCTCCTACAATGAGCAGTTCTTC. It encodes CASSQLLSSYNEQFF. Supplemented by reference TRBV16 and TRBJ2-1, the full variable domain reads GEEVAQTPKHLVRGEGQKAKLYCAPIKGHSYVFWYQQVLKNEFKFLISFQNENVFDETGMPKERFSAKCLPNSPCSLEIQATKLEDSAVYFCASSQLLSSYNEQFFGPGTRLTVL.

V usage is TRBV6-9 and J usage is TRBJ1-1; maybe TRBD1 (5 bases). Trimming removed 9 bases from V and 5 bases from J, with 7 bases in between. The CDR3 has 10 amino acids. The V gene's germline CDR1 is MNHGY and CDR2 SVAAGI. The CDR3 protein is CARRQTEAFF. The DNA of the CDR3 is TGTGCCAGAAGACAGACTGAAGCTTTCTTT.

The rearrangement links TRBV7-2 to TRBJ2-1; 13 bases fit TRBD2. The CDR3 runs to 16 residues. Germline CDR1 and CDR2: SGHTA and FQGNSA. V dropped 5 bases and J dropped 9; count of bases not matched to a gene: 10. The CDR3 DNA follows: TGTGCCAGCAGCCCTCGGACTAGCGGGGGAGGTGTTGAGCAGTTCTTC. This codes for CASSPRTSGGGVEQFF.

The gene calls are TRBV27 and TRBJ2-5; D is unresolved. This CDR3 comprises 13 residues. Trimming removed 5 bases at V and 5 bases at J, with 12 bases between. Germline values: CDR1 MNHEY, CDR2 SMNVEV (reference sequence). The CDR3 loop is CASSPTYVETQYF. The DNA for the CDR3 is TGTGCCAGCAGTCCGACGTATGTGGAGACCCAGTACTTC.

The chain combines TRBV20-1 with TRBJ2-5; 8 bases match TRBD1. This CDR3 is built from 14 residues. Germline V gene data show CDR1 as DFQATT and CDR2 as SNEGSKA (reference sequence). V shed 6 bases, J shed 5 bases, and the junction held 11 bases outside the gene matches. This CDR3 is CSARTGPLGETQYF. In DNA form, the CDR3 reads TGCAGTGCCCGGACAGGGCCCCTAGGGGAGACCCAGTACTTC.

The table lists this clonotype with a few counts. The gene calls are TRBV12-3 or TRBV12-4 and TRBJ2-7; TRBD1 matches at 7 bases. The length of the CDR3 is 15 residues. Losses at the gene ends were 2 bases for V and 3 bases for J; bases not matched to a gene: 7. The CDR3 region has the DNA TGTGCCAGCAGTTTAACCGGGACAGAAGGCTACGAGCAGTACTTC. This translates into CASSLTGTEGYEQYF.

This clonotype was counted only a few times. The CDR3 spells CSATGTSQETQYF. The CDR3 nucleotides read TGCAGTGCCACCGGGACGTCACAAGAGACCCAGTACTTC. V usage is TRBV20-1 and J usage is TRBJ2-5, with D possibly called TRBD1 or TRBD2 (5 bases each). V dropped 6 bases and J dropped 2 bases, with 13 bases sitting between them. This CDR3 spans 13 amino acids. Looked up from germline, CDR1 is DFQATT and CDR2 is SNEGSKA (reference sequence).

The rearrangement joins TRBV30 to TRBJ1-6; D is unclear. Germline assignment: CDR1 GTSNPN and CDR2 SVGIG (reference sequence). The germline V and J ends were trimmed by 3 bases and 6 bases, with 9 bases remaining between them. CDR3 length: 13 residues. The CDR3 is CAWSRTVNSPLHF. CDR3 nucleotide sequence: TGTGCCTGGAGCCGGACGGTTAATTCACCCCTCCACTTT.

This clonotype turned up a few times. The rearrangement uses TRBV20-1 and TRBJ2-3; 10 bases are a match to TRBD1. The CDR3 spans 16 residues. V lost 6 bases to trimming and J lost 0 bases; unmatched junction nucleotides: 9. The germline gives CDR1 DFQATT, CDR2 SNEGSKA (reference sequence). This CDR3 is CSAADRGLVSTDTQYF. Written as DNA, the CDR3 is TGCAGTGCGGCTGACAGGGGGCTTGTTAGCACAGATACGCAGTATTTT.

This clonotype was recorded a few times. The genes are TRBV4-2 and TRBJ2-7; D may be TRBD1 (6 bases). V was pared by 1 base and J by 2 bases, with 12 bases between. Germline values: CDR1 LGHNA, CDR2 YNFKEQ. The CDR3 extends over 15 amino acids. The CDR3 spells CASSQASDRTYEQYF. The CDR3 DNA reads TGTGCCAGCAGCCAAGCCTCTGACAGGACCTACGAGCAGTACTTC.

The table lists this clonotype with a few counts. V and J are TRBV7-9 and TRBJ2-3; D gene unclear. The CDR3 has 12 residues. The V gene lost 5 bases and the J gene lost 5 bases, with 8 bases spanning the gap. Germline V CDR1 and CDR2: SEHNR, FQNEAQ (reference sequence). This CDR3 reads CASSLAVDTQYF. The CDR3 coding sequence is TGTGCCAGCAGCCTCGCAGTAGATACGCAGTATTTT.

V and J are TRBV11-1 and TRBJ2-7, with 8 bases lining up with TRBD1. This CDR3 contains 16 residues. V was clipped by 6 bases and J by 3 bases; unmatched bases: 13. CDR1 and CDR2 from the germline V gene are SGHAT and FQDESV (reference sequence). DNA for the CDR3: TGTGCCAGCAGTATCTCGTCGAGGACAGGGAGCTACGAGCAGTACTTC. Protein product: CASSISSRTGSYEQYF. The variable domain in full, completed from reference TRBV11-1 and TRBJ2-7, reads EAEVAQSPRYKITEKSQAVAFWCDPISGHATLYWYRQILGQGPELLVQFQDESVVDDSQLPKDRFSAERLKGVDSTLKIQPAELGDSAMYLCASSISSRTGSYEQYFGPGTRLTVT.

This sequence joins TRBV5-4 and TRBJ1-5, with 8 bases fitting TRBD1. The CDR3 runs to 13 residues. Looked up from germline, CDR1 is SGHNT and CDR2 is YYREEE (reference sequence). V was clipped by 0 bases and J by 11 bases; unmatched bases: 4. For the CDR3, the DNA is TGTGCCAGCAGCTTGGGGGAACAGGGGGCCCAGCATTTT. Translating gives CASSLGEQGAQHF.

The chain has TRBV14 and TRBJ2-3; 8 bases are shared with TRBD1. V lost 4 bases to trimming and J lost 2 bases; unmatched junction nucleotides: 8. This CDR3 has 16 amino acids. CDR1 SGHDN and CDR2 FVKESK come from the germline V gene. CDR3 region: CASSRGTGLATDTQYF. The CDR3 DNA sequence: TGTGCCAGCAGCCGAGGGACAGGCCTAGCCACAGATACGCAGTATTTT.